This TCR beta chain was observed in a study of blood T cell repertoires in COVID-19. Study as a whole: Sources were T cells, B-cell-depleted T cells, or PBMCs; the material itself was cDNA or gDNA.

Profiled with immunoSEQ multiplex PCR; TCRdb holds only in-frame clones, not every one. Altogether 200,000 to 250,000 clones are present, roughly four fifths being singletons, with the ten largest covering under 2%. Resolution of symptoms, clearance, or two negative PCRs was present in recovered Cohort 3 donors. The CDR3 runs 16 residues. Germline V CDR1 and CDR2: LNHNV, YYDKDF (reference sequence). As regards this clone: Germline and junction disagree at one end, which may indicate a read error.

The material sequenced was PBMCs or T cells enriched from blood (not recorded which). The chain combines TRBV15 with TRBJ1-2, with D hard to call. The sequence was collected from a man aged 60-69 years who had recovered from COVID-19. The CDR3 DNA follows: TGTGCCACCAGCGGAGAGCTCGGCGGAAATCTCTATGGCTACACCTTC. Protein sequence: CATSGELGGNLYGYTF.